The entry below describes one T cell receptor (beta chain). Its specificity is not known. Sequencing was performed with immunoSEQ multiplex PCR; in TCRdb, only in-frame clones are kept and a portion is missing. The sample lists 5,000 to 6,000 clones; approximately 70% were seen once. CDR1 is GTSNPN, CDR2 SVGIG, per germline (reference sequence). This CDR3 region has 14 residues. V was shortened by 3 bases and J by 6 bases, with 15 bases between the two germline ends. This record belongs to a study of tumor-infiltrating lymphocytes in localized non-small cell lung cancer. Background on the study: Tumor tissue and non-adjacent uninvolved lung came from each patient. The study, taken as a whole, reports: Different pieces of the same tissue were used for each assay.

The sample was uninvolved lung tissue not adjacent to the tumor. V is TRBV30 and J is TRBJ2-1; D is possibly TRBD1 (6 bases). The receptor was isolated from a human donor with non-small cell lung cancer. The DNA for the CDR3 is TGTGCCTGGAGGGACGGCAGGGGAAGCAATGAGCAGTTCTTC. Protein product: CAWRDGRGSNEQFF.